Presented here are 7 T cell receptor beta chains from one specimen sequenced in a study of cytomegalovirus exposure and HLA in healthy donors. Researchers ran the PCR with 60 Vbeta and 13 Jbeta primers. Sequencing was performed with immunoSEQ multiplex PCR; in TCRdb, only in-frame clones are kept and a portion is missing. The data show 120,000 to 150,000 clones, about 76% seen once. The sequencing input was PBMCs. Every receptor here comes from a female donor in good health and CMV-seronegative.

V gene TRBV27 combines with J gene TRBJ1-5; possible D gene TRBD1, 6 bases. V was pared by 8 bases and J by 5 bases, with 22 bases between. The CDR3 totals 16 residues. The V gene's germline CDR1 is MNHEY and CDR2 SMNVEV (reference sequence). This CDR3 reads CASLHWEGGVHQPQHF. CDR3 coding DNA: TGTGCCAGCCTTCATTGGGAGGGGGGGGTACATCAGCCCCAGCATTTT.

The J gene is TRBJ2-2, the V gene TRBV9; 10 positions agree with TRBD1. The V gene end was trimmed by 6 bases and the J gene end by 9 bases; junction bases not matched to a gene: 8. This CDR3 comprises 14 residues. Germline V gene sequence: CDR1 SGDLS, CDR2 YYNGEE. In nucleotides, the CDR3 is TGTGCCAGCACGCCCGGGACAGGGGCTTGGGAGCTGTTTTTT. It translates to CASTPGTGAWELFF.

This clone was observed a handful of times. The CDR3 here is CAWSKTGGSTIYF. CDR3 coding DNA: TGTGCCTGGAGTAAGACAGGGGGTTCCACCATATATTTT. The chain uses TRBV30 and TRBJ1-3; 9 bases are a match to TRBD1. V dropped 2 bases and J dropped 9; count of bases not matched to a gene: 5. Looked up from germline, CDR1 is GTSNPN and CDR2 is SVGIG (reference sequence). This CDR3 is built from 13 residues.

The chain joins TRBV5-1 to TRBJ2-1; 12 bases line up with TRBD1. CDR1 SGHRS and CDR2 YFSETQ come from the germline V gene. The J segment lost 2 bases and the V segment lost 4 bases, leaving 4 bases of the junction unmatched. The CDR3 is 16 residues long. CDR3 region: CASSPGQGAAYNEQFF. The CDR3 DNA follows: TGCGCCAGCAGCCCGGGACAGGGGGCAGCCTACAATGAGCAGTTCTTC.

This sequence joins TRBV2 and TRBJ1-2, with 8 bases that match TRBD1. The CDR3 sequence is 17 residues long. V lost 0 bases and J lost 8; bases outside the gene matches: 14. Germline V gene sequence: CDR1 SNHLY, CDR2 FYNNEI. CDR3 in DNA: TGTGCCAGCAGTGAAGCACTACAAGCCCAGACAGGGGCCGGCTACACCTTC. This codes for CASSEALQAQTGAGYTF.

This clone was detected only a few times. The chain has TRBV7-2 and TRBJ1-4; weak D call: TRBD1 (5 bases). Trimming left V 5 bases short and J 4 bases short, with 11 bases between. Germline CDR1 is SGHTA and CDR2 is FQGNSA. CDR3 length: 14 residues. Here the CDR3 DNA reads TGTGCCAGCAGCCTGGGGCGGAGTAATGAAAAACTGTTTTTT. It encodes CASSLGRSNEKLFF.

The rearrangement uses TRBV29-1 and TRBJ2-5; TRBD2 is a possible D gene (6 bases). Trimming took 6 bases from V and 8 from J, leaving 19 bases between them. In germline, CDR1 is SQVTM, CDR2 ANQGSEA. The CDR3 is made up of 13 amino acids. CDR3: CSVTPRGGTTQYF. The CDR3 DNA follows: TGCAGCGTGACCCCTAGGGGCGGGACTACCCAGTACTTC.